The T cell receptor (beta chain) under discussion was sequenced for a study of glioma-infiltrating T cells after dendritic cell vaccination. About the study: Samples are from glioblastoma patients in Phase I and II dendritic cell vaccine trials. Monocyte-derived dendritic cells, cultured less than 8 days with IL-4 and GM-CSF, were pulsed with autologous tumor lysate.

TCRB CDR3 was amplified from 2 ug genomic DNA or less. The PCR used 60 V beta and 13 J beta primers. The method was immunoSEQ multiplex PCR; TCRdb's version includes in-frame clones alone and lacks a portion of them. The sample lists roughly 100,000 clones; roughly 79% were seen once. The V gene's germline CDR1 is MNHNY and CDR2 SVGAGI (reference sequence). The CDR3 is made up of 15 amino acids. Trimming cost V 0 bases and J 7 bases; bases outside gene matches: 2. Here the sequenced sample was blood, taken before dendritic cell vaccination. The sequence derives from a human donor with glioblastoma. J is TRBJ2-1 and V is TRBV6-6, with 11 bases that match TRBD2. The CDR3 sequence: CASSYSLAGGNEQFF. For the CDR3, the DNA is TGTGCCAGCAGTTACTCCTTAGCGGGGGGGAATGAGCAGTTCTTC.